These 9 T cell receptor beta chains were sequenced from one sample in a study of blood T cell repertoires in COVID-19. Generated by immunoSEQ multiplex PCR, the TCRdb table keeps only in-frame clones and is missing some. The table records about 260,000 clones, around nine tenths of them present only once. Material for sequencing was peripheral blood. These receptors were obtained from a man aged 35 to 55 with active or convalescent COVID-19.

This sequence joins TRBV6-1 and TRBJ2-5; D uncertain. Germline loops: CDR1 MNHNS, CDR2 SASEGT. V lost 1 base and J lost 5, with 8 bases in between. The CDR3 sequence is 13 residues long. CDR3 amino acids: CASSEGPSETQYF. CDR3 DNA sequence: TGTGCCAGCAGTGAAGGGCCGTCGGAGACCCAGTACTTC.

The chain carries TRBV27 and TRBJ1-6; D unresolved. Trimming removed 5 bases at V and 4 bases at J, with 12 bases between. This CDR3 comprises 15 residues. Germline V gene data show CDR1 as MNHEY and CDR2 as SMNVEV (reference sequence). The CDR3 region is CASSASGSYNSPLHF. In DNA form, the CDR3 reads TGTGCCAGCAGTGCTTCCGGGAGTTATAATTCACCCCTCCACTTT.

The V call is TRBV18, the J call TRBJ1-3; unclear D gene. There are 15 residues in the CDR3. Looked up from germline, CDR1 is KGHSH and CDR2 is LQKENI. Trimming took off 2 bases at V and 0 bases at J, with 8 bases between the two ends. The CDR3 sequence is CASSPTASSGNTIYF. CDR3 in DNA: TGTGCCAGCTCACCAACAGCCAGCTCTGGAAACACCATATATTTT.

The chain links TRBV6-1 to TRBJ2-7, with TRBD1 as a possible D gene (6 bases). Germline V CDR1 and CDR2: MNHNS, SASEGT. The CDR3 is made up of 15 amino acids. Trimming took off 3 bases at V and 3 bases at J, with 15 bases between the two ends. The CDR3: CASSDTGTLSYEQYF. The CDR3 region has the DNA TGTGCCAGCAGTGACACAGGGACCTTAAGCTACGAGCAGTACTTC.

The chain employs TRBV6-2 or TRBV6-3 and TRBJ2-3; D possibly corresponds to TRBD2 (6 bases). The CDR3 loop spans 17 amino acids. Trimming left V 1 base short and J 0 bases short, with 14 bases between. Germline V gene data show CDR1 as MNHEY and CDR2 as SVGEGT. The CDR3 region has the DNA TGTGCCAGCAGTTACTGGGGAGGCGGGACTAGCACAGATACGCAGTATTTT. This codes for CASSYWGGGTSTDTQYF.

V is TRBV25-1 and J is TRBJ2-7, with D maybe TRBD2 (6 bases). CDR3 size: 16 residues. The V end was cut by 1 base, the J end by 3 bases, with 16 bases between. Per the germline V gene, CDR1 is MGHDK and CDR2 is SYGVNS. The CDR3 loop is CASSESKWGEYYEQYF. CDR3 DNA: TGTGCCAGCAGTGAATCAAAGTGGGGGGAGTACTACGAGCAGTACTTC.

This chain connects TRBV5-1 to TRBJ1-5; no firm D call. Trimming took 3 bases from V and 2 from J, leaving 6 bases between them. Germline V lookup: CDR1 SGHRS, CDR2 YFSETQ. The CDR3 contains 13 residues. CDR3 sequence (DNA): TGCGCCAGCAGCTACGGGGGCAATCAGCCCCAGCATTTT. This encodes CASSYGGNQPQHF.

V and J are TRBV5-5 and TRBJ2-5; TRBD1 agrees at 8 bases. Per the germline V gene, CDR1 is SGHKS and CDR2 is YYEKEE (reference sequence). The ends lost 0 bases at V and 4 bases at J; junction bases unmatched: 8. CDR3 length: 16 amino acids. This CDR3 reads CASSLGLQGAGETQYF. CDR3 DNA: TGTGCCAGCAGCTTGGGGTTGCAGGGGGCGGGAGAGACCCAGTACTTC.

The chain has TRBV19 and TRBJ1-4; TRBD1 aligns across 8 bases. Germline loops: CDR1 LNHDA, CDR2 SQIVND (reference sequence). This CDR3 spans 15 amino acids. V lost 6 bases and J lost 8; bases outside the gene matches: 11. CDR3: CASSPSTGEREKLFF. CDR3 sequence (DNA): TGTGCCAGTAGCCCCTCGACAGGGGAGAGAGAAAAACTGTTTTTT.